The rows below give T cell receptor beta chains drawn from one sample of a study of cytomegalovirus exposure and HLA in healthy donors. Generated by immunoSEQ multiplex PCR, the TCRdb table keeps only in-frame clones and is missing some. The table records about 120,000 clones, roughly 70% of them present only once. Sequencing was done on a sample of PBMCs. Receptors originate from a woman aged 40 to 50 in good health and CMV-seronegative. CDR3s include the opening cysteine and the closing phenylalanine or tryptophan.

V,CDR3
TRBV19,CASSIGGLASYNEQFF
TRBV28,CASRQGVYEQYF
TRBV10-3,CAISGQENYGYTF
TRBV7-2,CASSLSYEQYF
TRBV6-1,CASSVTGEGQPQHF
TRBV6-5,CASSTSDSYEQYF
TRBV6-1,CASSPRRDEQFF
TRBV9,CASSARGADYGYTF
TRBV5-1,CASRVASVGGEQYF
TRBV28,CASRISTGTYGYTF
TRBV5-4,CASSLVAGGGTDTQYF
TRBV6-1,CASSERRGSNQPQHF
TRBV11-2,CASSLRGGLNEQFF
TRBV14,CASSLFNYEQYF
TRBV9,CASSPSWLAGGTGELFF
TRBV6-5,CASSGRQPQLYGYTF
TRBV29-1,CSVDPEETQYF
TRBV9,CASSVGGGLFF
TRBV9,CASSFGQMNTEAFF
TRBV9,CASSVRLADYNEQFF
TRBV7-2,CASSLTENTEAFF
TRBV7-9,CASSLDRGDYNEQFF
TRBV11-1,CASSSDFSGNTIYF
TRBV7-8,CASSLRGNYNEQFF
TRBV13,CASSFGRGIYEQYF
TRBV7-2,CASSRGGGPGTQYF